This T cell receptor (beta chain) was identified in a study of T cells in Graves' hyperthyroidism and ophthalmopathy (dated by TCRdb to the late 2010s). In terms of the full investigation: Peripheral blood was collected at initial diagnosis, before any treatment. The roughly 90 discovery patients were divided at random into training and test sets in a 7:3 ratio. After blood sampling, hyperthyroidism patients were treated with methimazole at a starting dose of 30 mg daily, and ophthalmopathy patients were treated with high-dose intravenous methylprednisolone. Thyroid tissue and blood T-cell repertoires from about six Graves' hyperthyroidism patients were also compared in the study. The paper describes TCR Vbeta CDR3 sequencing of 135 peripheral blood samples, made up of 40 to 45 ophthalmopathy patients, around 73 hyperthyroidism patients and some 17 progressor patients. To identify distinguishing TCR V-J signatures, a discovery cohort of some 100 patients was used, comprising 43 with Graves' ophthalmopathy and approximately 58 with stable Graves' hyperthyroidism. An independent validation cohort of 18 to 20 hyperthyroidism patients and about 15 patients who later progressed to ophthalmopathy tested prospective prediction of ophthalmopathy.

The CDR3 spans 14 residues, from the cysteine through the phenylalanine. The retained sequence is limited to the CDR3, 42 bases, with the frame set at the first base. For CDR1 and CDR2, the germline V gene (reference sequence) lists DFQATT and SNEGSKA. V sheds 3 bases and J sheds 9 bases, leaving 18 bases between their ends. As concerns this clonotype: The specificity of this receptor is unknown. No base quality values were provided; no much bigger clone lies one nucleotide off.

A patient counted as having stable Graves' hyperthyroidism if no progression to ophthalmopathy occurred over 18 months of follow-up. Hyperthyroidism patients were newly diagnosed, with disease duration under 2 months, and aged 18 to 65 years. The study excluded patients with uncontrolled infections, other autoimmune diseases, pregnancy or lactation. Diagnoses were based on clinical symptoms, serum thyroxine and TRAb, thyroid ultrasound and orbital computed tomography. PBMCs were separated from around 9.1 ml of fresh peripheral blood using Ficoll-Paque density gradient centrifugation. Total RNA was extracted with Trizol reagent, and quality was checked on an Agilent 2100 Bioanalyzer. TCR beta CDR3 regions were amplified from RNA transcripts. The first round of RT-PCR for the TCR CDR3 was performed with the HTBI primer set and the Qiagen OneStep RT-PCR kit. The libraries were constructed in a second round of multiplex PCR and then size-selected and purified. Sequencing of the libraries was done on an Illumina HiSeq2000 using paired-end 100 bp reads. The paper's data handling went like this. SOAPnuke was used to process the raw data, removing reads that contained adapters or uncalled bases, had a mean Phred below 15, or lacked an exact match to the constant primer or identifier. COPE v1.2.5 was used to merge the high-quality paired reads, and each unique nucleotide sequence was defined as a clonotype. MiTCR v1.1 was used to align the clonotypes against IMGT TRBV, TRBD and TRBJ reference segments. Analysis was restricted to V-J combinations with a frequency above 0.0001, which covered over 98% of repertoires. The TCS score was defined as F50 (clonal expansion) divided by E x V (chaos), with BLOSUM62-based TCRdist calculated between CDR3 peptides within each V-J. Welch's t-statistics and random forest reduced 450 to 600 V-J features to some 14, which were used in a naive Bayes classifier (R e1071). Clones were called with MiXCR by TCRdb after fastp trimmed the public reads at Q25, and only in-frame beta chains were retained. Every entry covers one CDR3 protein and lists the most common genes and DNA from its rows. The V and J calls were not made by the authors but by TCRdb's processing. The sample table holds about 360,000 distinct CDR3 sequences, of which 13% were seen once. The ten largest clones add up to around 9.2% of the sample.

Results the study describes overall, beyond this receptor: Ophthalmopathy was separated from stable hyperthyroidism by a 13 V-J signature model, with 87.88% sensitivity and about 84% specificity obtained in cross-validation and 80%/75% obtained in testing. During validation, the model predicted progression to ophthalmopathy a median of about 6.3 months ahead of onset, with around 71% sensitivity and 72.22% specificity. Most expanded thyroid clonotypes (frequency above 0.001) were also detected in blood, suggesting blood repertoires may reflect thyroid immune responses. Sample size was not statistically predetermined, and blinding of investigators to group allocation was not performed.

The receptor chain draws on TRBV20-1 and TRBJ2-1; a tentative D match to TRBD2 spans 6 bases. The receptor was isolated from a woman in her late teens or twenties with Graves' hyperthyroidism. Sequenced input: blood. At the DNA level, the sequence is TGCAGTGCTAGCCTAGCGCATCAAAGAAGTGAGCAGTTCTTC. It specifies CSASLAHQRSEQFF.